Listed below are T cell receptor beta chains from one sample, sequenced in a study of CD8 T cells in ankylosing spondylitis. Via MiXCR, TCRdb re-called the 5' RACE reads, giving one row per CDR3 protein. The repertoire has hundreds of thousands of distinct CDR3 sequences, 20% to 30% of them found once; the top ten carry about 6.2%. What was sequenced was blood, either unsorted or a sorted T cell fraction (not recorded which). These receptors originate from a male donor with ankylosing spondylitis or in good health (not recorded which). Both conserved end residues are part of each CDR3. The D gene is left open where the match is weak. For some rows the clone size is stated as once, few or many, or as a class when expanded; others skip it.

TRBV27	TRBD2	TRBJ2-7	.	TGTGCCAGCAGTGCTACCGGGACTAGCTTCGGCGAGCAGTACTTC	CASSATGTSFGEQYF
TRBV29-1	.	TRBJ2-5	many	TGCAGCACCCTGGGTGTCGAAGAGACCCAGTACTTC	CSTLGVEETQYF
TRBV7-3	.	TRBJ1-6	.	TGTGCCAGCAGCTTAACGATGAGGGGCTCGGATTCACCCCTCCACTTT	CASSLTMRGSDSPLHF
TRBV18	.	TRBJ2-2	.	TGTGCCAGCTCACCAGTTCCAGGGACCATCACCGGGGAGCTGTTTTTT	CASSPVPGTITGELFF
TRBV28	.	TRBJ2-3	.	TGTGCCAGCAGCCAGCTCCTTAGGCTGTGGACGCAGTATTTT	CASSQLLRLWTQYF
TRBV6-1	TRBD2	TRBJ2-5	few	TGTGCCAGCAGTCGACTAGCGGGAGAGGAGACCCAGTACTTC	CASSRLAGEETQYF
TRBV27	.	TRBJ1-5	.	TGTGCCAGCAGTTTTTCCTACAGGGTCAATCAGCCCCAGCATTTT	CASSFSYRVNQPQHF
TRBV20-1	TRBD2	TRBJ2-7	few	TGCAGTGCTAGAGGGGGGAGGGACGAGCAGTACTTC	CSARGGRDEQYF
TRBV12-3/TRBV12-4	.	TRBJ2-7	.	TGTGCCAGCAGTTTACAACAGCCCTACGAGCAGTACTTC	CASSLQQPYEQYF
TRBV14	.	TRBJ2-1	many	TGTGCCAGCAGCCAAGGTAGTCGCGATAATGAGCAGTTCTTC	CASSQGSRDNEQFF
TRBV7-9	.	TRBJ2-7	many	TGTGCCAGCAGCGCGGTCCCGGGATACTACGAGCAGTACTTC	CASSAVPGYYEQYF
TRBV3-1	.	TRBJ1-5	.	TGTGCCAGCAGCCAAAGTCTCTCCTCAAATCAGCCCCAGCATTTT	CASSQSLSSNQPQHF
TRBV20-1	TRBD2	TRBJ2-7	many	TGCAGTGCTAGAACTAGCGGGATCGGGGAGCAGTACTTC	CSARTSGIGEQYF
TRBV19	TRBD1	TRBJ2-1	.	TGTGCCAGTAGTTCCGACAGGGACCATAGACCTGAGCAGTTCTTC	CASSSDRDHRPEQFF
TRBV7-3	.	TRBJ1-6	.	TGTGCCAGCAGCTTAAGGGGTGTCGGTAGTTCACCCCTCCACTTT	CASSLRGVGSSPLHF
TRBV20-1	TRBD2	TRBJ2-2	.	TGCAGTGCTAGCCCTAGCGGGAGGTACTACACCGGGGAGCTGTTTTTT	CSASPSGRYYTGELFF